The 25 T cell receptor beta chains presented below share a single source sample, sequenced in a study of blood T cell repertoires in COVID-19. Sequenced by immunoSEQ multiplex PCR; TCRdb stores in-frame clones only, minus some. The table has tens of thousands of clones, around 90% seen once. Sequences were obtained from peripheral blood. These receptors were obtained from a human donor in a cohort sampled during active COVID-19.

The rearrangement joins TRBV6-2 or TRBV6-3 to TRBJ1-2, with D unresolved. The CDR3 has 15 residues. The germline V gene has CDR1 MNHEY and CDR2 SVGEGT. V was pared by 2 bases and J by 7 bases, with 17 bases between. The CDR3 is CASSYPIFSGLGYTF. The CDR3 DNA is TGTGCCAGCAGTTACCCCATTTTCAGCGGGCTTGGCTACACCTTC.

This clone was counted between two and nine times. This sequence joins TRBV18 and TRBJ2-7; TRBD1 agrees at 8 bases. J lost 5 bases, V lost 3 bases, and 12 bases had no gene match. CDR1 is KGHSH and CDR2 is LQKENI in the germline V gene. This CDR3 contains 16 residues. As DNA, the CDR3 is TGTGCCAGCTCACCCAGACCGGGGACAGGAGCCCACGAGCAGTACTTC. This encodes CASSPRPGTGAHEQYF.

The chain joins TRBV7-2 to TRBJ2-3; TRBD2 aligns across 11 bases. Trimming at V came to 0 bases and at J to 0 bases, leaving 14 bases not matched to a gene. Germline CDR1 SGHTA, CDR2 FQGNSA. The CDR3 is made up of 21 amino acids. CDR3 bases: TGTGCCAGCAGCTTAGCGGCGACTAGCGGGGATGCGCCGTCTAGCACAGATACGCAGTATTTT. Translation: CASSLAATSGDAPSSTDTQYF.

J is TRBJ2-1 and V is TRBV7-1, with TRBD2 matching over 14 bases. TRBV7-1 is an ORF, with its function uncertain. This CDR3 contains 24 residues. V lost 2 bases and J lost 6; bases outside the gene matches: 27. The CDR3: CASSSIYPPSGTSGRAGYSNEQFF. The CDR3 DNA is TGTGCCAGCAGCTCAATTTACCCCCCTTCCGGGACTAGCGGGAGAGCGGGTTATTCCAATGAGCAGTTCTTC.

The rearrangement links TRBV5-1 to TRBJ2-1; perhaps TRBD1 as D (5 bases). The CDR3 sequence is 12 residues long. Germline CDR1 reads SGHRS; CDR2 reads YFSETQ. V was pared by 9 bases and J by 8 bases, with 15 bases between. CDR3 in amino acids: CATQPQGHEQFF. CDR3 nucleotides: TGCGCCACCCAGCCCCAGGGTCATGAGCAGTTCTTC.

The chain is built from TRBV7-9 and TRBJ1-1; unclear D gene. CDR1 and CDR2 from the germline V gene are SEHNR and FQNEAQ (reference sequence). The germline V and J ends were trimmed by 7 bases and 11 bases, with 17 bases remaining between them. The CDR3 sequence is 12 residues long. The CDR3 DNA reads TGTGCCAGCACCGTCCAAGGAGAGTCGGCTTTCTTT. It specifies CASTVQGESAFF.

CDR3 sequence reads: CASSARQVYNEQFF. CDR3 nucleotides: TGTGCCAGCAGTGCCCGACAGGTGTACAATGAGCAGTTCTTC. The chain links TRBV28 to TRBJ2-1; a possible D gene is TRBD1 (6 bases). The CDR3 sequence is 14 residues long. Per the germline V gene, CDR1 is MDHEN and CDR2 is SYDVKM. Trimming shortened V by 5 bases and J by 4 bases, and 12 bases separated the two germline ends.

The chain recombines TRBV7-2 with TRBJ2-6; D is ambiguous. The CDR3 has 13 residues. Looked up from germline, CDR1 is SGHTA and CDR2 is FQGNSA. V shed 7 bases and J shed 0 bases, with 4 bases lying between them. The CDR3 DNA reads TGTGCCAGCATCGTCTCTGGGGCCAACGTCCTGACTTTC. It codes for CASIVSGANVLTF.

V usage is TRBV9 and J usage is TRBJ1-4; 7 nucleotides align to TRBD1. The V segment lost 0 bases and the J segment 5 bases; nucleotides outside the gene matches: 4. The V gene's germline CDR1 is SGDLS and CDR2 YYNGEE. The CDR3 loop spans 15 amino acids. The CDR3 DNA is TGTGCCAGCAGCGTAGACAGGGGTATGAATGAAAAACTGTTTTTT. It specifies CASSVDRGMNEKLFF.

The count of this clone is one. The chain couples TRBV27 to TRBJ1-6, with TRBD1 matching over 7 bases. The ends lost 5 bases at V and 6 bases at J; junction bases unmatched: 10. The CDR3 is 16 amino acids. Looked up from germline, CDR1 is MNHEY and CDR2 is SMNVEV (reference sequence). CDR3 protein: CASSPKSTGPNSPLHF. The CDR3 DNA reads as TGTGCCAGCAGTCCAAAGTCGACAGGGCCTAATTCACCCCTCCACTTT.

The V call is TRBV6-2 or TRBV6-3, the J call TRBJ2-1; 12 bases align to TRBD2. The germline V gene encodes CDR1 MNHEY and CDR2 SVGEGT. The CDR3 length is 19 residues. Trimming took 5 bases from V and 3 from J; bases not matched to a gene: 14. CDR3 DNA: TGTGCCAGCAGTGACGGACTAGCGGGAACACCGGTATACTACAATGAGCAGTTCTTC. Translation: CASSDGLAGTPVYYNEQFF.

This clone was detected only once. The chain employs TRBV7-9 and TRBJ2-7, with D possibly TRBD2 on 6 matching bases. CDR3 size: 14 residues. Germline values: CDR1 SEHNR, CDR2 FQNEAQ (reference sequence). The V and J ends lost 0 bases and 0 bases respectively, with 6 bases between them. The CDR3 nucleotides are TGTGCCAGCAGCTTAGCCGGGAGCTCCTACGAGCAGTACTTC. This gives the protein CASSLAGSSYEQYF.

The chain has TRBV19 and TRBJ2-2; TRBD1 matches 8 bases. CDR1 is LNHDA and CDR2 is SQIVND in the germline V gene (reference sequence). J was trimmed by 5 bases and V by 6 bases; bases with no gene match: 14. This CDR3 is 17 amino acids long. This CDR3 reads CASSPRAGQDRTGELFF. The CDR3, as DNA: TGTGCCAGTAGCCCCCGGGCGGGACAGGATCGAACCGGGGAGCTGTTTTTT. Variable domain in full (rest from reference TRBV19 and TRBJ2-2): DGGITQSPKYLFRKEGQNVTLSCEQNLNHDAMYWYRQDPGQGLRLIYYSQIVNDFQKGDIAEGYSVSREKKESFPLTVTSAQKNPTAFYLCASSPRAGQDRTGELFFGEGSRLTVL.

V usage is TRBV19 and J usage is TRBJ2-1; 15 bases are shared with TRBD2. V lost 6 bases and J lost 1; bases outside the gene matches: 7. CDR3 length: 18 amino acids. Germline CDR1 reads LNHDA; CDR2 reads SQIVND (reference sequence). The CDR3 spells CASRGLAGGAGSYNEQFF. CDR3 nucleotides: TGTGCCAGTAGGGGACTAGCGGGAGGCGCGGGGTCCTACAATGAGCAGTTCTTC.

Points on this clone: A read error may account for a junction end that differs from germline. The V and J genes are TRBV29-1 and TRBJ1-5; D might be TRBD1 (6 bases). Germline V lookup: CDR1 SQVTM, CDR2 ANQGSEA. The CDR3 totals 13 residues. CDR3 residues: CSVQGQGNQPQHF. CDR3 in DNA: TGCAGCGTCCAGGGGCAGGGCAACCAGCCCCAGCATTTT.

This clone came up a few times. This chain uses TRBV2 with TRBJ1-1; TRBD1 is a possible D gene (6 bases). Germline CDR1 is SNHLY and CDR2 is FYNNEI. The CDR3 runs 14 residues. V was cut by 5 bases and J by 3 bases, with 13 bases left in between. The CDR3 protein is CASSRRQVDTEAFF. The CDR3 DNA sequence: TGTGCCAGCAGTAGGAGACAGGTGGACACTGAAGCTTTCTTT.

V gene TRBV18 combines with J gene TRBJ2-7, with 11 bases aligning to TRBD1. This CDR3 is built from 16 residues. V was pared by 6 bases and J by 5 bases, with 12 bases of the junction left unmatched. CDR1 KGHSH and CDR2 LQKENI come from the germline V gene. The CDR3 DNA is TGTGCCAGCTCGCCTACCGGGACAGGGGGAAGGAACGAGCAGTACTTC. Protein product: CASSPTGTGGRNEQYF.

In DNA form, the CDR3 reads TGTGCCAGCAGCACTTCGGGACAGGGGGCGGGAGATACGCAGTATTTT. Its translation is CASSTSGQGAGDTQYF. J is TRBJ2-3 and V is TRBV9; 12 nucleotides agree with TRBD1. This CDR3 has 16 amino acids. V lost 4 bases and J lost 5; bases outside the gene matches: 8. The V gene's germline CDR1 is SGDLS and CDR2 YYNGEE. The full variable domain, its missing parts supplied by reference TRBV9 and TRBJ2-3, is DSGVTQTPKHLITATGQRVTLRCSPRSGDLSVYWYQQSLDQGLQFLIQYYNGEERAKGNILERFSAQQFPDLHSELNLSSLELGDSALYFCASSTSGQGAGDTQYFGPGTRLTVL.

The chain recombines TRBV29-1 with TRBJ2-4; D is undetermined. CDR3 length: 14 residues. Germline CDR1 reads SQVTM; CDR2 reads ANQGSEA. Trimming stripped 4 bases from V and 1 base from J, with 11 bases between. DNA for the CDR3: TGCAGCGTTGCCCGAGACTTGGCCAAAAACATTCAGTACTTC. Translated, it gives CSVARDLAKNIQYF.

The rearrangement links TRBV6-1 to TRBJ1-3; D is unclear. V was cut by 2 bases and J by 0 bases, with 11 bases left in between. The germline V gene encodes CDR1 MNHNS and CDR2 SASEGT. The CDR3 has 16 residues. The CDR3 loop reads CASSEFSFSSGNTIYF. The CDR3 nucleotides are TGTGCCAGCAGTGAATTCAGTTTCTCCTCTGGAAACACCATATATTTT.

This rearrangement joins TRBV30 to TRBJ1-1; 7 bases are shared with TRBD1. Germline V gene lookup returns CDR1 GTSNPN and CDR2 SVGIG (reference sequence). CDR3 length: 13 amino acids. V shed 5 bases, J shed 7 bases, and the junction held 10 bases outside the gene matches. CDR3 DNA sequence: TGTGCCTGGGGGGGCCGACAGGGCCTTGAAGCTTTCTTT. The encoded protein is CAWGGRQGLEAFF.

V is TRBV5-1 and J is TRBJ2-3, with 7 bases that match TRBD2. The J segment lost 5 bases and the V segment lost 1 base, leaving 7 bases of the junction unmatched. The CDR3 is 15 amino acids. Per germline, CDR1 SGHRS and CDR2 YFSETQ. CDR3 sequence (DNA): TGCGCCAGCAGCTTGACTGGACTAGACTTAGATACGCAGTATTTT. Translation gives CASSLTGLDLDTQYF.

The CDR3 DNA reads as TGTGCCAGTAGTGTCGGACAGGGGGTCGAGACCCAGTACTTC. Its protein is CASSVGQGVETQYF. The chain is built from TRBV19 and TRBJ2-5; TRBD1 matches at 10 bases. Per germline, CDR1 LNHDA and CDR2 SQIVND (reference sequence). This CDR3 region has 14 residues. V shed 5 bases, J shed 5 bases, and the junction held 5 bases outside the gene matches.

The rearrangement links TRBV7-3 to TRBJ2-1; a weak D match, TRBD2 (5 bases). CDR1 and CDR2 from the germline V gene are SGHTA and FQGTGA. This CDR3 is 13 amino acids long. V was trimmed by 2 bases and J by 9 bases, leaving 11 bases between them. The CDR3 sequence: CASSLARAGEQFF. In DNA form, the CDR3 reads TGTGCCAGCAGCTTAGCTCGGGCGGGTGAGCAGTTCTTC.

The chain links TRBV5-1 to TRBJ2-1, with D uncertain. Looked up from germline, CDR1 is SGHRS and CDR2 is YFSETQ. CDR3 size: 13 residues. With 1 base removed from V and 6 bases from J, the gap between germline ends came to 8 bases. The CDR3 protein is CASSLLGPNEQFF. CDR3 in DNA: TGCGCCAGCAGCTTGTTGGGCCCCAATGAGCAGTTCTTC. The full variable domain, in which reference TRBV5-1 and TRBJ2-1 provide the parts outside the CDR3, is KAGVTQTPRYLIKTRGQQVTLSCSPISGHRSVSWYQQTPGQGLQFLFEYFSETQRNKGNFPGRFSGRQFSNSRSEMNVSTLELGDSALYLCASSLLGPNEQFFGPGTRLTVL.